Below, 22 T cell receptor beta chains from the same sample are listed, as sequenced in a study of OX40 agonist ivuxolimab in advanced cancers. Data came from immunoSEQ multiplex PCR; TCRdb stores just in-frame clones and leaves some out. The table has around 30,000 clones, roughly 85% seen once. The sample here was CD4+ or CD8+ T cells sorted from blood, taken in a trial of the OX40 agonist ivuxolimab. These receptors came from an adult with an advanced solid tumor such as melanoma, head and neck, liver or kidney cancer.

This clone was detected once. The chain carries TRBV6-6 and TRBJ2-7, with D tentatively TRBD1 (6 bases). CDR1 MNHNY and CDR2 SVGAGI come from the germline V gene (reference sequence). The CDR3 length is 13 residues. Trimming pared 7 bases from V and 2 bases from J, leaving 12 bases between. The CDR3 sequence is CASNEQGAYEQYF. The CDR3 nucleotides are TGTGCCAGCAATGAACAGGGCGCCTACGAGCAGTACTTC.

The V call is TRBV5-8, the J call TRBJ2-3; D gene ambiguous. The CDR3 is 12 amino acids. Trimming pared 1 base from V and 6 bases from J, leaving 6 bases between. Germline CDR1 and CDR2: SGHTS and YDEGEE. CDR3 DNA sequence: TGTGCCAGCAGCTTGAGGGCCGATACGCAGTATTTT. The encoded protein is CASSLRADTQYF.

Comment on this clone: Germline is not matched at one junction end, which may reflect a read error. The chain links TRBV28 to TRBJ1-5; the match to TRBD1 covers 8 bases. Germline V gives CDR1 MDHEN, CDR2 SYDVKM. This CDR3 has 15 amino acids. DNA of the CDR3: TGTGCCAGCAGTCCCGGACAGGGTAGCACTCAGCCCCAGCATTTT. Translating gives CASSPGQGSTQPQHF.

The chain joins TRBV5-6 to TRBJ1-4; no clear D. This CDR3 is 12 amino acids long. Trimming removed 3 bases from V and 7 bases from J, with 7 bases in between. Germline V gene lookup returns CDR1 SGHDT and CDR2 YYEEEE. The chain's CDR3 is CASSYGGEKLFF. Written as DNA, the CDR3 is TGTGCCAGCAGCTACGGAGGTGAAAAACTGTTTTTT.

This chain's CDR3 is CASSKIPPDYEQYF. CDR3 sequence (DNA): TGTGCCAGCAGTAAAATACCCCCAGACTACGAGCAGTACTTC. The chain links TRBV6-6 to TRBJ2-7; D gene unclear. The ends were cut back, 5 bases at V and 3 bases at J, with 14 bases in the middle. Germline V gene sequence: CDR1 MNHNY, CDR2 SVGAGI (reference sequence). The CDR3 is 14 amino acids.

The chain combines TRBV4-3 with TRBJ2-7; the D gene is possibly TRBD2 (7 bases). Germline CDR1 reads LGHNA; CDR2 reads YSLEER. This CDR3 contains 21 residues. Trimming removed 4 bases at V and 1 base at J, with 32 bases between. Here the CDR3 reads CASSPLPRDTQGGGLSYEQYF. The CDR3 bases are TGCGCCAGCAGCCCCCTCCCCCGGGACACCCAAGGGGGGGGGCTATCCTACGAGCAGTACTTC.

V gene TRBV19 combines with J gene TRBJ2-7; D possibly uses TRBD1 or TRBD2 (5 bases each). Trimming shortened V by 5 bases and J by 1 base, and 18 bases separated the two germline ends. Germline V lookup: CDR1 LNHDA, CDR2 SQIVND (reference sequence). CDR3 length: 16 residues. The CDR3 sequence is CASSPSRGARSYEQYF. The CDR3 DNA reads TGTGCCAGTAGTCCTTCAAGGGGAGCACGATCCTACGAGCAGTACTTC.

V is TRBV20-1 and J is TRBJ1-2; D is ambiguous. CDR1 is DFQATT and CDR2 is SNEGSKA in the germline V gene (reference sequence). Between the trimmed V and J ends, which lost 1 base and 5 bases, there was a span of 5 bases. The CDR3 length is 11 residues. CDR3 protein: CSARGPYGYTF. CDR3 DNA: TGCAGTGCTAGAGGCCCGTATGGCTACACCTTC.

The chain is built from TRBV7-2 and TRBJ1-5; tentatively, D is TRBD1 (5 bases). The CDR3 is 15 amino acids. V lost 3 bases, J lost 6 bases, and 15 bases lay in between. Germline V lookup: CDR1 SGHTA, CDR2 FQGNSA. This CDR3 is CASSFEGREGQPQHF. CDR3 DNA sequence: TGTGCCAGCAGCTTCGAGGGGAGGGAAGGTCAGCCCCAGCATTTT.

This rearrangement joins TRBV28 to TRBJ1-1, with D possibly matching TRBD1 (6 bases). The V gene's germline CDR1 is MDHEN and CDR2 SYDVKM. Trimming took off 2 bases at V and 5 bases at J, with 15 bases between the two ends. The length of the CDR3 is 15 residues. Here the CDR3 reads CASSLGRQGSTEAFF. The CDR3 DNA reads TGTGCCAGCAGTTTAGGGCGCCAGGGGAGTACTGAAGCTTTCTTT.

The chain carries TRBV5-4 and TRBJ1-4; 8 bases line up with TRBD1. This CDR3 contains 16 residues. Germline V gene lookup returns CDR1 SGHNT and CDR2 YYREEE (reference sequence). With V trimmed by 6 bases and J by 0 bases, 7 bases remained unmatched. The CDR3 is CASNIKQGATNEKLFF. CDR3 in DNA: TGTGCCAGCAACATTAAACAGGGGGCAACTAATGAAAAACTGTTTTTT. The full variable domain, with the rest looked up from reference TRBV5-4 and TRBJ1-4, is ETGVTQSPTHLIKTRGQQVTLRCSSQSGHNTVSWYQQALGQGPQFIFQYYREEENGRGNFPPRFSGLQFPNYSSELNVNALELDDSALYLCASNIKQGATNEKLFFGSGTQLSVL.

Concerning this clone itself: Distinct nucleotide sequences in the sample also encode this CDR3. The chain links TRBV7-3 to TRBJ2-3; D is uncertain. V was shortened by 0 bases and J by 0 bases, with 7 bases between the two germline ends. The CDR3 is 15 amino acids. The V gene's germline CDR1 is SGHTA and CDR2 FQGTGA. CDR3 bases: TGTGCCAGCAGCTTAACTAGAACTAGCACAGATACGCAGTATTTT. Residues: CASSLTRTSTDTQYF.

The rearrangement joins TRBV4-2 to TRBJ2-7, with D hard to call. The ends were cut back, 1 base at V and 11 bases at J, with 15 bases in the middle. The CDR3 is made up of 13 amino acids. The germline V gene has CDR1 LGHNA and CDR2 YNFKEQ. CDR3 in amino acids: CASSQARQEEKYF. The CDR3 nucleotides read TGTGCCAGCAGCCAAGCTAGACAAGAGGAAAAGTACTTC.

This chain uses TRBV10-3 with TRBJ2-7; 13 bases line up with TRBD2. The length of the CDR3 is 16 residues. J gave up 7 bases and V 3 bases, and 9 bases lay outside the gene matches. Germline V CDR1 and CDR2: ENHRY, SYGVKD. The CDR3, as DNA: TGTGCCATCAGTGACCGCCCGGGACTAGCGGGGAATGAGCAGTACTTC. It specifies CAISDRPGLAGNEQYF.

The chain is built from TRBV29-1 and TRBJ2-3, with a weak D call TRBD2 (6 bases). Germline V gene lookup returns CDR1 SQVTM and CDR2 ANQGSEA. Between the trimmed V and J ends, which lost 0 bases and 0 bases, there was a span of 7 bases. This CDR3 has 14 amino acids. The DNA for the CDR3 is TGCAGCGTTGAAGATCGGGGGAGCACAGATACGCAGTATTTT. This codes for CSVEDRGSTDTQYF.

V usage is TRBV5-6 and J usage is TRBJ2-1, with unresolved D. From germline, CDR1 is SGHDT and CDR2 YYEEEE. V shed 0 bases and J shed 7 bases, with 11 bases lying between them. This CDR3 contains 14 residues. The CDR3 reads CASSLVGAGNEQFF. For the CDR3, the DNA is TGTGCCAGCAGCTTGGTTGGCGCTGGTAATGAGCAGTTCTTC.

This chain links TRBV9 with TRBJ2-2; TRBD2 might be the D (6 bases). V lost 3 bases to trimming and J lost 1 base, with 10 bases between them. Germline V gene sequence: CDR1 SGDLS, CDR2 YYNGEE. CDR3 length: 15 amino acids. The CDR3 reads CASSALGGNTGELFF. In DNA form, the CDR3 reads TGTGCCAGCAGCGCTTTGGGGGGGAACACCGGGGAGCTGTTTTTT. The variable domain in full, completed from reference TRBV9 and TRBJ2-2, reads DSGVTQTPKHLITATGQRVTLRCSPRSGDLSVYWYQQSLDQGLQFLIQYYNGEERAKGNILERFSAQQFPDLHSELNLSSLELGDSALYFCASSALGGNTGELFFGEGSRLTVL.

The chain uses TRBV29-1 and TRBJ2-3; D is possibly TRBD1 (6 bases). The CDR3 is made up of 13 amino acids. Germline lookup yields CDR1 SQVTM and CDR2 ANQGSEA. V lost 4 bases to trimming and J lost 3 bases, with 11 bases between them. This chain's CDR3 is CSVGRTATDTQYF. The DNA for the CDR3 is TGCAGCGTTGGCCGGACAGCAACAGATACGCAGTATTTT.

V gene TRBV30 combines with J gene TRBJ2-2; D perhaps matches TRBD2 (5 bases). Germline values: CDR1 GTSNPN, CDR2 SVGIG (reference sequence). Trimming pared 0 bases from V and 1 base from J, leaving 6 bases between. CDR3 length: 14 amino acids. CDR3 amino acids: CAWSVGGNTGELFF. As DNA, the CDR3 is TGTGCCTGGAGTGTAGGAGGGAACACCGGGGAGCTGTTTTTT.

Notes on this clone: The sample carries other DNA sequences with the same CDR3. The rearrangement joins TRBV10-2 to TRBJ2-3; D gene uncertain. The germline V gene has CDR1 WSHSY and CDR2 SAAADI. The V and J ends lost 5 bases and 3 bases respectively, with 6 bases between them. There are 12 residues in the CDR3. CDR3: CASSLRTDTQYF. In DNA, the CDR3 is TGCGCCAGCAGTTTGCGGACAGATACGCAGTATTTT.

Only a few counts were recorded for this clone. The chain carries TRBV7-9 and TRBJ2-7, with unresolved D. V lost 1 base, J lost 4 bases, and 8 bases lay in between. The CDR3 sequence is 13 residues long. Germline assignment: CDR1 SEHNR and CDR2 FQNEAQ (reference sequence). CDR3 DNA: TGTGCCAGCAGCTTAGTCGAAGGGTACGAGCAGTACTTC. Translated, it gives CASSLVEGYEQYF.

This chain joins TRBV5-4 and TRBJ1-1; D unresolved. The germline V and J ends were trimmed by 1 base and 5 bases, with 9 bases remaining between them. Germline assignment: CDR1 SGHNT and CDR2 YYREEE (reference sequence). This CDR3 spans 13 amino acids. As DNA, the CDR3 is TGTGCCAGCAGCTTGCGGTTCGGAACTGAAGCTTTCTTT. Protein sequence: CASSLRFGTEAFF.